The sequence of this TCR beta chain was determined in a study of blood T cell repertoires in COVID-19. CDR1 and CDR2 (germline): MNHEY, SVGAGI. The CDR3 sequence is 13 residues long. The V gene end was trimmed by 6 bases and the J gene end by 10 bases; junction bases not matched to a gene: 5. Assay used: immunoSEQ multiplex PCR; TCRdb lists only in-frame clones, some missing. Of some 270,000 clones in the sample, about 82% were seen once. The rearrangement links TRBV6-5 to TRBJ1-6; the match to TRBD1 covers 8 bases. Sequenced sample: PBMCs or T cells enriched from blood (not recorded which). The sequence was obtained from a woman aged 50 to 65 with acute COVID-19. The CDR3 spells CASRDRARSPLHF. DNA for the CDR3: TGTGCCAGCAGGGACAGGGCTCGGTCACCCCTCCACTTT.